This TCR beta chain was identified during a study of molecular identifiers for immune sequencing clone quantification. TCRdb independently ran MiXCR on the PCR reads; one entry per CDR3 protein. The table shows hundreds of thousands of distinct CDR3 sequences, with 25% occurring only once. The CDR3 covers 18 residues. V shed 1 base, J shed 0 bases, and the junction held 2 bases outside the gene matches. In germline, CDR1 is LGHNA, CDR2 YSLEER. Sequenced input: naive CD8+ T cells from blood, with Jurkat cell RNA spiked in. Subset noted: FACS-sorted CD8+CD4-CCR7+CD45RA+ naive T cells. The rearrangement joins TRBV4-3 to TRBJ2-2; 13 bases align to TRBD2. The source is a human donor in good health. Some libraries in this study had Jurkat cell RNA spiked in. The CDR3 protein is CASSQGLAGGPNTGELFF. In DNA form, the CDR3 reads TGCGCCAGCAGCCAAGGACTAGCGGGGGGCCCGAACACCGGGGAGCTGTTTTTT.